This T cell receptor (beta chain) was sequenced for a study of blood T cell repertoires in COVID-19. Looking at the study overall: Acute and convalescent COVID-19 samples came from the United States, Italy and Spain.

In the original analysis: Counts of nucleated cells, estimated from reference gene primer amplification, were obtained. Using immunoSEQ multiplex PCR, the repertoire was profiled, and TCRdb retains in-frame clones only, with some absent. That table furnishes V, J and clone size, whereas the DNA furnished D and trimming. The sample shows around 35,000 clones, over 75% of them seen only once. One Seattle source followed patients from active infection through their disease course. The sequence derives from a man between 65 and 85 years old with COVID-19, enrolled during active disease. Sequencing used peripheral blood.

This CDR3 is CASSPTAEFRTEAFF. The CDR3 DNA follows: TGTGCCAGCTCACCAACAGCAGAGTTTAGGACTGAAGCTTTCTTT. The rearrangement links TRBV18 to TRBJ1-1; D not resolved. CDR3 size: 15 residues. V was shortened by 2 bases and J by 5 bases, with 15 bases between the two germline ends. Germline V CDR1 and CDR2: KGHSH, LQKENI.